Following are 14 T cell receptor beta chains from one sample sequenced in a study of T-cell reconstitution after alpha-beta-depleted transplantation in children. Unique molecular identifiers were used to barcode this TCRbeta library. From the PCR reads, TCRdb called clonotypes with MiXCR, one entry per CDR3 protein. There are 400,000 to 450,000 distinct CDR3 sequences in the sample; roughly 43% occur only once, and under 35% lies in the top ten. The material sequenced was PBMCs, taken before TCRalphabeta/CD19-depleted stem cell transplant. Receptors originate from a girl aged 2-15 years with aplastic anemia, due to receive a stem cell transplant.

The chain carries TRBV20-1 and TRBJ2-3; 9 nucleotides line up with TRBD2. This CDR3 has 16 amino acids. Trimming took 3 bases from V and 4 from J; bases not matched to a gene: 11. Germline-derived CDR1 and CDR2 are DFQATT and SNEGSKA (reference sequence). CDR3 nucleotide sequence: TGCAGTGCTAGTAGGGCTAGCGGGGCGGGGGCAGATACGCAGTATTTT. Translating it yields CSASRASGAGADTQYF.

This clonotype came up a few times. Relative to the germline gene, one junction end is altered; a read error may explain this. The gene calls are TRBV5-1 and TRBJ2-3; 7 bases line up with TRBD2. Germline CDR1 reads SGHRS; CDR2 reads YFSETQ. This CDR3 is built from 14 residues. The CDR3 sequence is CASSLAGDTDTQYF. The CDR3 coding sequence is TGTGCCAGCAGCTTGGCGGGGGACACAGATACGCAGTATTTT.

The DNA for the CDR3 is TGTGCCAGCAGTCCACAGGGGTTAAAGACAGATACGCAGTATTTT. Translating gives CASSPQGLKTDTQYF. This chain connects TRBV7-2 to TRBJ2-3; TRBD1 agrees at 7 bases. The CDR3 runs to 15 residues. With V trimmed by 6 bases and J by 3 bases, 9 bases remained unmatched. Per the germline V gene, CDR1 is SGHTA and CDR2 is FQGNSA.

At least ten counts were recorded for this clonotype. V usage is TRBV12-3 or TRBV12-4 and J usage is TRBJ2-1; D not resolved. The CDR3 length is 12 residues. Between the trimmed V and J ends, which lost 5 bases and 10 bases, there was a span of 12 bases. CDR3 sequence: CASSPTSKEQFF. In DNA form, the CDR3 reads TGTGCCAGCAGTCCAACGTCAAAAGAGCAGTTCTTC.

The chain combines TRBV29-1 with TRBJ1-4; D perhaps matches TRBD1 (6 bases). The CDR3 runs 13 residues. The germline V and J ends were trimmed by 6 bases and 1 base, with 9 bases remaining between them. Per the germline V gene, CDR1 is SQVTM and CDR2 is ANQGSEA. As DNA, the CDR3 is TGCAGCGTAGGGGGAGGAACTAATGAAAAACTGTTTTTT. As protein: CSVGGGTNEKLFF. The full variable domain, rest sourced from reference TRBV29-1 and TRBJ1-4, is SAVISQKPSRDICQRGTSLTIQCQVDSQVTMMFWYRQQPGQSLTLIATANQGSEATYESGFVIDKFPISRPNLTFSTLTVSNMSPEDSSIYLCSVGGGTNEKLFFGSGTQLSVL.

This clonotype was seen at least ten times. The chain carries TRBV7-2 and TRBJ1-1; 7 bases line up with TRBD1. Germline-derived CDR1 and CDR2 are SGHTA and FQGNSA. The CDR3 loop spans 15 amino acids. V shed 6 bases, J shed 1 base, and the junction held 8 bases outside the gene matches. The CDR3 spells CASSYTGTANTEAFF. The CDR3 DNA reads TGTGCCAGCAGTTACACCGGGACAGCGAACACTGAAGCTTTCTTT.

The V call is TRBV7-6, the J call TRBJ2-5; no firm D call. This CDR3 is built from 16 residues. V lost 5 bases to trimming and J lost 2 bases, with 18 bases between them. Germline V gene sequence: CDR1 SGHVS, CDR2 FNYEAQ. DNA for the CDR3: TGTGCCAGCAGCCACCCACTCGGCCCCGAACAAGAGACCCAGTACTTC. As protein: CASSHPLGPEQETQYF.

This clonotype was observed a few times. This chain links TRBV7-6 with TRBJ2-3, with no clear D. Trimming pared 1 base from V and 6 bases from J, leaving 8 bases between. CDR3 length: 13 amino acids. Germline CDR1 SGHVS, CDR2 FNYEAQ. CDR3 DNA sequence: TGTGCCAGCAGCTTAGTGGAGTGGGATACGCAGTATTTT. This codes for CASSLVEWDTQYF.

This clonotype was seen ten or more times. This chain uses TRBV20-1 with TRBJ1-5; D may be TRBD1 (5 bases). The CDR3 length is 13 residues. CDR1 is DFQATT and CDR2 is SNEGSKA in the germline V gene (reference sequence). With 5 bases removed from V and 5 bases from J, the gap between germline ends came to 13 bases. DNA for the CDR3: TGCAGTGCTGGCCTGACAGCTGATCAGCCCCAGCATTTT. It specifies CSAGLTADQPQHF.

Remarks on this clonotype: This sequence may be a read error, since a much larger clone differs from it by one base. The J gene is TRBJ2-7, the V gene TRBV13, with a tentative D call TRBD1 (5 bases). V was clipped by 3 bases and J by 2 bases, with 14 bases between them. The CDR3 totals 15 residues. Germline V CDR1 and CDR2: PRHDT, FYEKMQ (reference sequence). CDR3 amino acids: CASSFRQRRTYEQYF. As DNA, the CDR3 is TGTGCCAGCAGCTTCCGACAGAGAAGGACCTACGAGCAGTACTTC.

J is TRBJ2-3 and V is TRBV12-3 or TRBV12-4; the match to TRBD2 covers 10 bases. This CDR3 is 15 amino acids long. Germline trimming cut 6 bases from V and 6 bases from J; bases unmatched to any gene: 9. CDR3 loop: CASRVAGGHLDTQYF. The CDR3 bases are TGTGCCAGCAGGGTAGCGGGGGGCCATTTGGATACGCAGTATTTT.

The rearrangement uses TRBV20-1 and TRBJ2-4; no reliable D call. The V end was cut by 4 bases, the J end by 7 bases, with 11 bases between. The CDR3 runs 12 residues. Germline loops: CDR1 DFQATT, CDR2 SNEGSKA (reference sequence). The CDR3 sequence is CSATRVGNIQYF. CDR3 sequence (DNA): TGCAGTGCTACTAGGGTGGGCAACATTCAGTACTTC.

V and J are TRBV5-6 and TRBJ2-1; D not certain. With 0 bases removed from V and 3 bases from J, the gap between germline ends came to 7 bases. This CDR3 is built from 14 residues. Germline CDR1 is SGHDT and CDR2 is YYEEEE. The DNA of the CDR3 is TGTGCCAGCAGCTTGGACCGCCTCTACAATGAGCAGTTCTTC. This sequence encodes CASSLDRLYNEQFF.

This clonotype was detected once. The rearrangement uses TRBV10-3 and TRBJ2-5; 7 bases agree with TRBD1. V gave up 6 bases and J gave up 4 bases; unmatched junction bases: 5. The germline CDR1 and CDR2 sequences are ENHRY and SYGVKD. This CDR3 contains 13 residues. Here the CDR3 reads CAISPGQLETQYF. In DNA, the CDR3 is TGTGCCATCAGCCCGGGACAGTTAGAGACCCAGTACTTC.